This TCR beta chain was documented in a study of response to subunit inactivated influenza vaccine. Study observations and caveats: Authors suggested few new T cells are recruited by each seasonal influenza vaccination.

There are 17 residues in the CDR3. V trimming: 0 bases; J trimming: 0 bases; junction bases outside the gene matches: 7. Germline CDR1 and CDR2: SGHDN and FVKESK. Notes on this clonotype: The antigen is undetermined.

TCRdb used MiXCR to reprocess the RT-PCR reads, holding one entry per CDR3 protein. Here the sample spans more than 700,000 distinct CDR3 sequences, roughly 20% being singletons. The starting material was PBMCs from blood, obtained 4 to 6 days after vaccination. The sequence was collected from a middle-aged man who received an inactivated influenza vaccine. The chain is built from TRBV14 and TRBJ1-1; the match to TRBD1 covers 7 bases. In DNA, the CDR3 is TGTGCCAGCAGCCAAGATCCAGGGGGTCTTCTGAACACTGAAGCTTTCTTT. It is translated as CASSQDPGGLLNTEAFF.